The T cell receptor beta chain under discussion was sequenced for a study of PD-1 blockade in classical Hodgkin lymphoma. There was relapse after autologous stem cell transplantation in every patient, and there was variation in brentuximab vedotin exposure. Study-level points and caveats: Patients with an early start, nivolumab under 1 year after ASCT, were excluded. Unlike CD8+ TCR diversity, which did not rise significantly by C4D1, CD4+ TCR diversity did.

This clone was found once. Its antigen is not identified. Libraries were prepared by immunoSEQ multiplex PCR; TCRdb keeps only in-frame clonotypes and omits some of them. The sample has approximately 60,000 clones, approximately 89% seen once; the top ten hold approximately 13%. Trimming at V came to 4 bases and at J to 3 bases, leaving 16 bases not matched to a gene. Per germline, CDR1 SGHRS and CDR2 YFSETQ. The CDR3 contains 18 residues. The clonotype originates from a human donor with classical Hodgkin lymphoma. The chain recombines TRBV5-1 with TRBJ2-7, with TRBD2 matching 10 bases. The material was peripheral blood mononuclear cells (PBMCs), obtained at baseline. The DNA of the CDR3 is TGCGCCAGCAGCCCCTATGGGAGCGGGGGGGAAATTTTCTACGAGCAGTACTTC. Encoded protein: CASSPYGSGGEIFYEQYF.